The clone carrying this T cell receptor beta chain was counted a single time. The entry originates in a study of T cell changes during pregnancy in multiple sclerosis. There are 15 residues in the CDR3. In germline, CDR1 is SGHVS, CDR2 FNYEAQ. Trimming removed 5 bases from V and 0 bases from J, with 14 bases in between. Profiling relied on immunoSEQ multiplex PCR, and the TCRdb table lists in-frame clones only, not all of them. The sample holds about 40,000 clones, 80% to 90% seen once. The rearrangement joins TRBV7-6 to TRBJ2-7, with D unclear. This sample comprised peripheral blood, obtained in the first trimester of pregnancy. This TCR came from a female donor in good health, enrolled as a control in a pregnancy study. This CDR3 reads CASSPLGTLSYEQYF. The CDR3 DNA follows: TGTGCCAGCAGCCCCCTAGGTACCCTCTCCTACGAGCAGTACTTC.